This TCR beta chain was profiled in a study of graft-versus-host responses after intestinal transplantation. Study background: All recipients were given anti-thymocyte globulin induction, and tacrolimus and steroids were then administered for about three years.

In the case of this clone: Its target is unknown.

Using immunoSEQ multiplex PCR, the repertoire was profiled, and TCRdb retains in-frame clones only, with some absent. This sample has 77,000 or so clones; about 94% occur once, and the top ten carry over 0.4%. V trimming: 4 bases; J trimming: 2 bases; junction bases outside the gene matches: 9. Germline CDR1 reads SGHDN; CDR2 reads FVKESK. The CDR3 has 17 residues. Findings and limits, study-wide: Patients who carried graft-donor T cell macrochimerism also had high graft-versus-host to host-versus-graft clonal ratios in their allografts. Circulating GvH clones peaking coincided with falling HvG clones soon after transplant. There were GvH clones found in recipient marrow, and some of them appeared first in ileum or blood.

The chain employs TRBV14 and TRBJ2-1, with 9 bases matching TRBD2. The sequence came from a human donor who received an intestinal transplant. The sample here was unstimulated CD8+ T cells sorted from spleen or lymph node cells, taken before intestinal transplant. The CDR3: CASSPRWTSATYNEQFF. For the CDR3, the DNA is TGTGCCAGCAGCCCGAGATGGACTAGCGCGACCTACAATGAGCAGTTCTTC.